The next 4 T cell receptor beta chains were all read from a single sample in a study of T cell clonality in common variable immunodeficiency. This table comes from immunoSEQ multiplex PCR, and its TCRdb copy is limited to in-frame clones, with some not included. The repertoire consists of tens of thousands of clones, none detected only once. The sequencing sample was made of peripheral blood mononuclear cells. These TCRs come from a person aged 18 to 75 in good health.

This clone was seen many times. The read halts 3 residues ahead of the CDR3 end, with the missing end drawn from the germline J gene. The V and J genes are TRBV20-1 and TRBJ2-7; D gene ambiguous. The ends were cut back, 4 bases at V and 6 bases at J, with 16 bases in the middle. CDR1 DFQATT and CDR2 SNEGSKA come from the germline V gene (reference sequence). The CDR3 extends over 13 amino acids. CDR3 residues: CSATPKTLGEQYF. CDR3 bases read: TGCAGTGCTACCCCGAAGACTCTGGGCGAG.

This clone has ten or more counts. The read terminates 3 residues before the CDR3 end, so the remaining end is supplied by the germline J gene. The J gene is TRBJ2-3, the V gene TRBV4-2; 8 nucleotides agree with TRBD2. V trimming: 5 bases; J trimming: 1 base; junction bases outside the gene matches: 8. The CDR3 sequence is 16 residues long. In germline, CDR1 is LGHNA, CDR2 YNFKEQ. Incomplete CDR3 DNA: TGTGCCAGCAGCGCGTCGGGACTAGTTGGCACAGATACG. Amino acid sequence: CASSASGLVGTDT. The CDR3 in its entirety is CASSASGLVGTDTQYF.

This clone was recorded at least ten times. Read sequence stops 3 residues before the CDR3 end, and the germline J gene provides the missing end. This chain uses TRBV16 with TRBJ2-5, with 13 positions matching TRBD2. CDR1 and CDR2 (germline): KGHSY, FQNENV. The V and J ends lost 1 base and 4 bases, in that order; junction bases with no gene match: 3. The CDR3 consists of 16 residues. The CDR3 bases that were read are TGTGCCAGCAGCCAATTTCGGACTAGCGGGGGAGAGACC. Translation: CASSQFRTSGGET. The CDR3 in its entirety is CASSQFRTSGGETQYF.

This clone has ten or more counts. The CDR3 extends 3 residues past the end of the read, so its final part is completed from the germline J gene. The rearrangement joins TRBV20-1 to TRBJ2-3; 7 positions match TRBD1. Germline loops: CDR1 DFQATT, CDR2 SNEGSKA (reference sequence). CDR3 length: 14 residues. The V segment lost 7 bases and the J segment 2 bases; nucleotides outside the gene matches: 9. CDR3 bases read: TGCAGTGTCGCGATACAGGGGAACACAGATACG. The encoded protein is CSVAIQGNTDT. The entire CDR3 reads CSVAIQGNTDTQYF.